This T cell receptor beta chain was sequenced during a study of tumor-infiltrating lymphocytes in localized non-small cell lung cancer. About the study: Several tumor histologies, both smoking statuses, and some post-neoadjuvant chemotherapy samples were included. From each patient, both tumor and uninvolved lung, non-adjacent to tumor, were sampled. Study-level findings and limits: Tumor T-cell fraction from TCR sequencing was not associated with recurrence-free survival (p = 0.61).

Measured with immunoSEQ multiplex PCR; TCRdb has only the in-frame clones, and not every one. The sample shows 13,000 or so clones, approximately 85% of them seen only once. To note about this clone: What it binds is unknown.

Specimen: lung tumor tissue. This TCR came from a human donor with non-small cell lung cancer.

The CDR3 spells CASSVDGQGWNEQYF. In nucleotides, the CDR3 is TGTGCCAGCAGCGTGGATGGACAGGGTTGGAACGAGCAGTACTTC. This chain uses TRBV9 with TRBJ2-7, with 8 bases matching TRBD1. CDR3 length: 15 residues. The germline V gene encodes CDR1 SGDLS and CDR2 YYNGEE. J was trimmed by 5 bases and V by 2 bases; bases with no gene match: 9.